This T cell receptor (beta chain) was sequenced for a study of T cells expressing NK-cell markers. Notes on the study in general: HCMV specificity of the expanded NKG2C+ T cell clones was not established. For a few donors, these clonotypes were likewise the leading ones in the CD3+CD56-NKG2C+ fraction. Dominant NKG2C+ clonotypes accounted for roughly 1.0-7.0% of CD8+ T cells in about six donors.

5'RACE template switching with UMIs produced the TCR beta cDNA. Each CDR3 protein gets one entry in TCRdb, which reprocessed the 5' RACE reads and gives no DNA. This table holds 200,000 to 300,000 distinct CDR3 sequences. Details on this clonotype: What it binds is not known.

The CDR3 has 12 amino acids. This clonotype was obtained from a woman aged 18 to 75 in good health. Sequencing used blood T cells: a sorted CD56 or NKG2C T cell subset, CD4+ or CD8+ T cells, or bulk PBMC T cells (not recorded which). This chain joins TRBV12-3 or TRBV12-4 and TRBJ2-3; checking the TCRdb D call of TRBD1 is not possible without DNA. CDR3 residues: CASRGPSDTQYF.